This T cell receptor beta chain was obtained from a study of blood T cell repertoires in COVID-19. Using immunoSEQ multiplex PCR, the repertoire was profiled, and TCRdb retains in-frame clones only, with some absent. The sample lists 30,000 or so clones, 90% occurring once. The V gene's germline CDR1 is SGHRS and CDR2 YFSETQ. V gave up 0 bases and J gave up 3 bases, with 16 bases separating them. The CDR3 runs to 16 residues. This sequence originates from a man in his 70s with active or convalescent COVID-19. Material for sequencing was peripheral blood. The chain joins TRBV5-1 to TRBJ2-7; D is possibly TRBD1 (5 bases). The CDR3 DNA follows: TGCGCCAGCAGCTTGGACCCCCACACAAGGGGCTACGAGCAGTACTTC. It specifies CASSLDPHTRGYEQYF.